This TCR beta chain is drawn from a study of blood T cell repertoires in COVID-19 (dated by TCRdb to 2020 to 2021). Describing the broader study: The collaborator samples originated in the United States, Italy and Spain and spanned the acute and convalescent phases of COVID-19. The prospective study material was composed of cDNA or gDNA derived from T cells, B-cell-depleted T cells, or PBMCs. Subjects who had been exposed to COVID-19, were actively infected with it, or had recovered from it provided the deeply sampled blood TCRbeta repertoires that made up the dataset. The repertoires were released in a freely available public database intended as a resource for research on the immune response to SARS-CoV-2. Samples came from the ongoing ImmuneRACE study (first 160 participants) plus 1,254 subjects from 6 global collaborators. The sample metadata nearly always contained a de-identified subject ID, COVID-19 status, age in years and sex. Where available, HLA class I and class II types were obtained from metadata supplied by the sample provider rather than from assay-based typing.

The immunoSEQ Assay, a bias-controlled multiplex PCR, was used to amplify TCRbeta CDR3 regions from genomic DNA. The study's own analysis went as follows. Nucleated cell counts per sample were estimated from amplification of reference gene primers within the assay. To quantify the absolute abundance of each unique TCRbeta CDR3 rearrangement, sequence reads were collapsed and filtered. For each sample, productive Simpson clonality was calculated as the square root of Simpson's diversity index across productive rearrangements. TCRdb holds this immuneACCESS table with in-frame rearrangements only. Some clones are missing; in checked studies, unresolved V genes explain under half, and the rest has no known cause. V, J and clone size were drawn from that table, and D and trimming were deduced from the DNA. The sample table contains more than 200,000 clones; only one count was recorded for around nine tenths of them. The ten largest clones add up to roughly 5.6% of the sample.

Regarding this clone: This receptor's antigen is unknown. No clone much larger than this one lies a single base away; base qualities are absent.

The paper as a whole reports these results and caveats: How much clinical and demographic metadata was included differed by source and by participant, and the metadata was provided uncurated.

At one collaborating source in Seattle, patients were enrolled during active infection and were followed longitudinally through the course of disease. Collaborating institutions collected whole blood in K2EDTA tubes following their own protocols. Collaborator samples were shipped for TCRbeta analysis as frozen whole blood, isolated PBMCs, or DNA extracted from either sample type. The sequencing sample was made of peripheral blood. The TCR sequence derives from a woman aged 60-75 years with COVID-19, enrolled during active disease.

This receptor carries the CDR3 CASSSRTRDGYTF. The base sequence is TGTGCCAGCAGCTCAAGGACGCGGGATGGCTACACCTTC. The chain is assembled from TRBV9 and TRBJ1-2, with the D gene uncertain. V sheds 4 bases and J sheds 6 bases, leaving 13 bases between their ends. Including cysteine and phenylalanine, the CDR3 has 13 amino acids. The only DNA kept is the CDR3, 39 bases in frame from the first base. The germline V gene gives CDR1 as SGDLS and CDR2 as YYNGEE.